The text below deals with one TCR beta chain. The sample originates from a study of OX40 agonist ivuxolimab in advanced cancers. Profiling relied on immunoSEQ multiplex PCR, and the TCRdb table lists in-frame clones only, not all of them. The table has roughly 64,000 clones, 70% to 90% seen once. This CDR3 has 14 amino acids. The V gene's germline CDR1 is SGHRS and CDR2 YFSETQ. The ends were cut back, 2 bases at V and 4 bases at J, with 12 bases in the middle. The chain couples TRBV5-1 to TRBJ2-5; D not certain. Source: CD4+ or CD8+ T cells sorted from blood, taken in a trial of the OX40 agonist ivuxolimab. This receptor was obtained from an adult with an advanced solid tumor such as melanoma, head and neck, liver or kidney cancer. CDR3 sequence reads: CASSLLADGETQYF. In DNA, the CDR3 is TGCGCCAGCAGCTTACTGGCAGATGGAGAGACCCAGTACTTC.